Presented here are 30 T cell receptor beta chains from one specimen sequenced in a study of vaccination and CD4 T cells after COVID-19. The sample's time point: late sampling 161 to 241 days after vaccination in three convalescent patients. The sample's treatment: roughly 11-day PBMC culture with coronavirus spike peptide pools or control peptides (ViraFEST assay). These receptors are not linked to any known antigen. Cultured CD4+ T-cell DNA underwent Oncomine TCR Beta short-read sequencing. TCRdb reanalysed the PCR reads using MiXCR and keeps one entry per CDR3 protein. The sample has 25,000 or so distinct CDR3 sequences, 36% seen once. Source: CD4+ T cells from blood, cultured in vitro, taken about 7 months after SARS-CoV-2 vaccination. The origin of the receptors is a human donor who had recovered from COVID-19.

This clonotype was seen only once. The V and J genes are TRBV6-6 and TRBJ2-3; D unresolved. This CDR3 is built from 15 residues. Germline CDR1 MNHNY, CDR2 SVGAGI (reference sequence). The V end lost 6 bases, the J end lost 2 bases, and 15 bases lay between the germline ends. In DNA form, the CDR3 reads TGTGCCAGCAGACGATCAAGGCGGTTCACAGATACGCAGTATTTT. Protein sequence: CASRRSRRFTDTQYF.

Sample share makes this clonotype medium-sized. The V call is TRBV15, the J call TRBJ2-2; 12 bases map to TRBD2. The V gene end was trimmed by 3 bases and the J gene end by 3 bases; junction bases not matched to a gene: 5. The CDR3 sequence is 17 residues long. Germline values: CDR1 LNHNV, CDR2 YYDKDF (reference sequence). CDR3 residues: CATSRDTSGRHTGELFF. The CDR3 bases are TGTGCCACCAGCAGGGACACTAGCGGGAGGCACACCGGGGAGCTGTTTTTT.

By sample fraction, this clonotype is medium-sized. This chain connects TRBV7-8 to TRBJ2-7, with TRBD2 matching 12 bases. CDR1 and CDR2 from the germline V gene are SGHVS and FQNEAQ. This CDR3 has 16 residues. V dropped 1 base and J dropped 6; count of bases not matched to a gene: 7. CDR3 protein: CASSLGLAGVLREQYF. DNA for the CDR3: TGTGCCAGCAGCTTAGGACTAGCGGGAGTACTTCGCGAGCAGTACTTC.

The chain links TRBV29-1 to TRBJ2-7, with TRBD2 matching over 7 bases. The germline gives CDR1 SQVTM, CDR2 ANQGSEA. The CDR3 totals 14 residues. V shed 4 bases, J shed 2 bases, and the junction held 8 bases outside the gene matches. The CDR3 DNA sequence: TGCAGCGTTGTAGGGGACGCGGGAGCCTACGAGCAGTACTTC. Amino acids: CSVVGDAGAYEQYF.

This clonotype has only a few counts. J is TRBJ2-7 and V is TRBV20-1, with D perhaps TRBD1 (5 bases). V was trimmed by 1 base and J by 1 base, leaving 23 bases between them. Germline V lookup: CDR1 DFQATT, CDR2 SNEGSKA (reference sequence). This CDR3 contains 18 residues. CDR3: CSARVTGFPSLLSYEQYF. In DNA, the CDR3 is TGCAGTGCTAGAGTTACAGGCTTCCCAAGCCTCCTATCCTACGAGCAGTACTTC.

The chain recombines TRBV4-2 with TRBJ2-2, with 7 bases matching TRBD1. This CDR3 region has 18 residues. From germline, CDR1 is LGHNA and CDR2 YNFKEQ. J was trimmed by 1 base and V by 3 bases; bases with no gene match: 11. The CDR3 spells CASSQGTARSLNTGELFF. As DNA, the CDR3 is TGTGCCAGCAGCCAGGGGACAGCCCGTAGCTTGAACACCGGGGAGCTGTTTTTT.

The rearrangement uses TRBV20-1 and TRBJ2-6; 14 bases agree with TRBD2. Germline CDR1 DFQATT, CDR2 SNEGSKA (reference sequence). CDR3 length: 17 amino acids. The trim removed 3 bases at V and 5 bases at J, leaving 6 bases unmatched. The CDR3 loop reads CSARTGTSGSRANVLTF. For the CDR3, the DNA is TGCAGTGCTAGGACCGGGACTAGCGGGAGTAGGGCCAACGTCCTGACTTTC.

V usage is TRBV10-3 and J usage is TRBJ2-7; 9 bases line up with TRBD2. V dropped 0 bases and J dropped 3; count of bases not matched to a gene: 3. Germline V gene lookup returns CDR1 ENHRY and CDR2 SYGVKD. The CDR3 covers 15 residues. The CDR3 reads CAISESERGVYEQYF. The CDR3 nucleotides read TGTGCCATCAGTGAGTCGGAGCGGGGGGTCTACGAGCAGTACTTC.

V is TRBV20-1 and J is TRBJ2-5; D may match TRBD1 or TRBD2 (6 bases each). CDR3 length: 13 residues. V was shortened by 6 bases and J by 4 bases, with 15 bases between the two germline ends. Germline CDR1 DFQATT, CDR2 SNEGSKA (reference sequence). CDR3 DNA sequence: TGCAGTGCCCAAGGGGGGATTGGAGAGACCCAGTACTTC. This gives the protein CSAQGGIGETQYF.

CDR3 loop: CATSRDRQGAAPGAYEQYF. CDR3 in DNA: TGTGCCACCAGCAGAGATCGTCAGGGGGCGGCCCCAGGGGCCTACGAGCAGTACTTC. V usage is TRBV15 and J usage is TRBJ2-7; 8 bases fit TRBD1. The length of the CDR3 is 19 residues. Germline loops: CDR1 LNHNV, CDR2 YYDKDF (reference sequence). V dropped 0 bases and J dropped 2; count of bases not matched to a gene: 15.

V is TRBV6-1 and J is TRBJ2-7; 7 bases agree with TRBD1. With V trimmed by 6 bases and J by 4 bases, 12 bases remained unmatched. CDR3 length equals 15 residues. Germline V gene lookup returns CDR1 MNHNS and CDR2 SASEGT. CDR3 nucleotide sequence: TGTGCCAGCAGCAGTCCCTCGACAGGGTTTTACGAGCAGTACTTC. Translation gives CASSSPSTGFYEQYF.

V gene TRBV5-5 combines with J gene TRBJ2-5; D might be TRBD2 (5 bases). The CDR3 loop spans 14 amino acids. Germline values: CDR1 SGHKS, CDR2 YYEKEE (reference sequence). The V end lost 5 bases, the J end lost 5 bases, and 16 bases lay between the germline ends. The CDR3 coding sequence is TGTGCCAGCAGTCCAAGTACGGGAACTGAGACCCAGTACTTC. Translated: CASSPSTGTETQYF.

This clonotype came up a few times. This chain links TRBV10-1 with TRBJ2-5; D tentatively fits TRBD1 or TRBD2 (6 bases each). CDR3 size: 14 residues. V lost 2 bases and J lost 5, with 12 bases in between. CDR1 and CDR2 (germline): WNHNN, SYGVQD (reference sequence). This chain's CDR3 is CASSENTGAETQYF. The CDR3, as DNA: TGCGCCAGCAGTGAGAATACGGGGGCCGAGACCCAGTACTTC.

The chain couples TRBV7-6 to TRBJ2-7; D not resolved. Germline V gene data show CDR1 as SGHVS and CDR2 as FNYEAQ. The V end was cut by 5 bases, the J end by 7 bases, with 21 bases between. The CDR3 runs 15 residues. The CDR3 here is CASSPAGPLRVEQYF. The CDR3 DNA is TGTGCCAGCAGCCCCGCCGGGCCCCTCCGGGTGGAGCAGTACTTC. The full variable domain, in which reference TRBV7-6 and TRBJ2-7 provide the parts outside the CDR3, is GAGVSQSPRYKVTKRGQDVALRCDPISGHVSLYWYRQALGQGPEFLTYFNYEAQQDKSGLPNDRFSAERPEGSISTLTIQRTEQRDSAMYRCASSPAGPLRVEQYFGPGTRLTVT.

The CDR3 nucleotides read TGTGCCAGTAGTCCAACCGGGGGTTGGAGGGCTGGTGGCTACACCTTC. As protein: CASSPTGGWRAGGYTF. V is TRBV19 and J is TRBJ1-2, with D tentatively TRBD1 (5 bases). This CDR3 region has 16 residues. Germline CDR1 LNHDA, CDR2 SQIVND (reference sequence). Trimming took off 5 bases at V and 7 bases at J, with 23 bases between the two ends.

The V call is TRBV7-9, the J call TRBJ1-2, with TRBD1 matching 8 bases. The CDR3 sequence is 14 residues long. V lost 6 bases to trimming and J lost 8 bases; unmatched junction nucleotides: 11. Germline V lookup: CDR1 SEHNR, CDR2 FQNEAQ (reference sequence). The CDR3 DNA reads TGTGCCAGCAGTGTCGACAGGGGCTCCATCGGCTACACCTTC. This sequence encodes CASSVDRGSIGYTF.

In its sample, this clonotype was seen a few times. The gene calls are TRBV7-3 and TRBJ2-1, with TRBD2 identical over 11 bases. V dropped 2 bases and J dropped 8; count of bases not matched to a gene: 8. The CDR3 covers 16 residues. CDR1 and CDR2 (germline): SGHTA, FQGTGA. The CDR3 sequence: CASSLLSGRAGHEQFF. CDR3 in DNA: TGTGCCAGCAGCTTACTTAGCGGGAGGGCCGGCCATGAGCAGTTCTTC.

The gene calls are TRBV5-1 and TRBJ1-6; D is unresolved. Per germline, CDR1 SGHRS and CDR2 YFSETQ. The CDR3 contains 15 residues. V lost 0 bases and J 0 bases, leaving 4 bases between the germline ends. The CDR3: CASSLEPSYNSPLHF. Written as DNA, the CDR3 is TGCGCCAGCAGCTTGGAGCCCTCCTATAATTCACCCCTCCACTTT.

This sequence joins TRBV24-1 and TRBJ2-3; a possible D gene is TRBD2 (6 bases). The CDR3 runs to 17 residues. Per germline, CDR1 KGHDR and CDR2 SFDVKD. V was clipped by 3 bases and J by 6 bases, with 21 bases between them. CDR3 sequence (DNA): TGTGCCACCAGTGATCCAGCGGGTAACACTCATCGGGATACGCAGTATTTT. It specifies CATSDPAGNTHRDTQYF.

This clonotype was detected only a few times. V is TRBV6-1 and J is TRBJ2-3; a weak D match, TRBD2 (6 bases). From germline, CDR1 is MNHNS and CDR2 SASEGT. This CDR3 is built from 16 residues. Deletions cut 6 bases from V and 4 bases from J, with 20 bases between. The CDR3 spells CASRETLRDRPDTQYF. CDR3 bases: TGTGCCAGCAGAGAGACATTGCGGGATCGACCAGATACGCAGTATTTT.

This clonotype showed up just a few times. The genes are TRBV2 and TRBJ1-5, with 8 positions matching TRBD1. Germline values: CDR1 SNHLY, CDR2 FYNNEI. The CDR3 is made up of 14 amino acids. With V trimmed by 5 bases and J by 4 bases, 4 bases remained unmatched. The CDR3 loop is CASSSGQVNQPQHF. In nucleotides, the CDR3 is TGTGCCAGCAGTTCGGGACAGGTAAATCAGCCCCAGCATTTT. The full variable domain, rest sourced from reference TRBV2 and TRBJ1-5, is EPEVTQTPSHQVTQMGQEVILRCVPISNHLYFYWYRQILGQKVEFLVSFYNNEISEKSEIFDDQFSVERPDGSNFTLKIRSTKLEDSAMYFCASSSGQVNQPQHFGDGTRLSIL.

The chain carries TRBV20-1 and TRBJ1-5; 8 bases are shared with TRBD1. The ends lost 2 bases at V and 6 bases at J; junction bases unmatched: 9. Germline values: CDR1 DFQATT, CDR2 SNEGSKA (reference sequence). There are 15 residues in the CDR3. DNA for the CDR3: TGCAGTGCTAGACTTCCGGCAGGGGGCCCTCAGCCCCAGCATTTT. Translation: CSARLPAGGPQPQHF.

This chain uses TRBV19 with TRBJ1-5, with D tentatively TRBD1 (5 bases). Trimming pared 11 bases from V and 6 bases from J, leaving 14 bases between. The CDR3 is 12 residues long. Germline values: CDR1 LNHDA, CDR2 SQIVND (reference sequence). The CDR3 DNA reads TGTGCCTCTTCGCGGGACGGTCAGCCCCAGCATTTT. This sequence encodes CASSRDGQPQHF.

This clonotype has just a few counts. The chain recombines TRBV6-2 or TRBV6-3 with TRBJ1-2; no firm D call. This CDR3 is built from 12 residues. V shed 4 bases and J shed 2 bases, with 5 bases lying between them. Germline lookup yields CDR1 MNHEY and CDR2 SVGEGT. The CDR3 DNA sequence: TGTGCCAGCAGTTCCCCGAACTATGGCTACACCTTC. This encodes CASSSPNYGYTF.

This clonotype was picked up a small number of times. The chain joins TRBV7-8 to TRBJ2-5; 7 bases line up with TRBD2. Germline V gene sequence: CDR1 SGHVS, CDR2 FQNEAQ. The length of the CDR3 is 12 residues. J gave up 5 bases and V 5 bases, and 2 bases lay outside the gene matches. CDR3 region: CASSPSGETQYF. CDR3 coding DNA: TGTGCCAGCAGCCCTAGCGGCGAGACCCAGTACTTC.

The CDR3 region is CASSLVPGGSPFSYEQYF. The CDR3, as DNA: TGCGCCAGCAGCTTGGTTCCCGGCGGCAGCCCCTTCTCCTACGAGCAGTACTTC. The chain links TRBV5-1 to TRBJ2-7; D is unresolved. The length of the CDR3 is 18 residues. Trimming removed 0 bases from V and 0 bases from J, with 19 bases in between. Germline values: CDR1 SGHRS, CDR2 YFSETQ.

This clonotype was detected a few times. This rearrangement joins TRBV14 to TRBJ2-7, with 9 bases lining up with TRBD2. Germline-derived CDR1 and CDR2 are SGHDN and FVKESK. The CDR3 covers 14 residues. V lost 5 bases, J lost 4 bases, and 6 bases stayed unmatched. CDR3 residues: CASSNGLARYEQYF. DNA of the CDR3: TGTGCCAGCAGCAATGGACTAGCGCGTTACGAGCAGTACTTC.

A few counts support this clonotype. The rearrangement uses TRBV6-2 or TRBV6-3 and TRBJ2-5; TRBD1 agrees at 10 bases. The CDR3 runs to 16 residues. The trim removed 0 bases at V and 5 bases at J, leaving 6 bases unmatched. Germline assignment: CDR1 MNHEY and CDR2 SVGEGT. The CDR3 region has the DNA TGTGCCAGCAGTTACTCGAGGACAGGGGGTGGTGAGACCCAGTACTTC. Encoded protein: CASSYSRTGGGETQYF.

This clonotype has just a few counts. V gene TRBV19 combines with J gene TRBJ2-7, with 9 positions matching TRBD2. CDR1 is LNHDA and CDR2 is SQIVND in the germline V gene (reference sequence). The junction had 11 bases not matched to a gene; V was cut back by 6 bases and J by 2 bases. The length of the CDR3 is 16 residues. The CDR3 region is CASSIPGLASTYEQYF. The CDR3 region has the DNA TGTGCCAGTAGCATTCCAGGACTAGCGTCTACCTACGAGCAGTACTTC.

The chain has TRBV2 and TRBJ1-1, with TRBD1 matching 7 bases. This CDR3 has 14 residues. J gave up 5 bases and V 6 bases, and 9 bases lay outside the gene matches. From germline, CDR1 is SNHLY and CDR2 FYNNEI. CDR3 nucleotide sequence: TGTGCCAGCAGCGCTCAAAGCAGGGGGACTGAAGCTTTCTTT. Translation gives CASSAQSRGTEAFF.